These T cell receptor beta chains were read from a single sample in a study of blood T cell repertoires in COVID-19. Libraries were prepared by immunoSEQ multiplex PCR; TCRdb keeps only in-frame clonotypes and omits some of them. The sample yields fewer than 350,000 clones, under 90% seen once. Sequences were obtained from PBMCs or T cells enriched from blood (not recorded which). Receptor source: a man in his sixties who had recovered from COVID-19. Both conserved end residues are part of each CDR3. A D gene is named only where the DNA matches it firmly. The size field is filled for only some rows; it gives once, few, many or a size class.

d_call	v_call	j_call	clone_size	cdr3_nt	cdr3_aa
TRBD2	TRBV6-2/TRBV6-3	TRBJ2-5	.	TGTGCCAGCAGTAAGACTAGCGGGAGAGAGACCCAGTACTTC	CASSKTSGRETQYF
.	TRBV5-8	TRBJ1-4	.	TGTGCCAGCCAACGAGGGGGACGGGGTGAAAAACTGTTTTTT	CASQRGGRGEKLFF
.	TRBV19	TRBJ1-5	.	TGTGCCAGTAGTATTAGGCGGGGTAGCAATCAGCCCCAGCATTTT	CASSIRRGSNQPQHF
TRBD1	TRBV27	TRBJ1-1	.	TGTGCCAGCAGTTTATTTCAGGGGGCGGCGAACACTGAAGCTTTCTTT	CASSLFQGAANTEAFF
.	TRBV14	TRBJ1-2	.	TGTGCCAGCAGCCCCTACGTGGGGGGTTATGGCTACACCTTC	CASSPYVGGYGYTF
TRBD2	TRBV27	TRBJ2-5	.	TGTGCCAGCAGTCCCCCACTAGCGGGAGGTCTGAGGGGTAGAGAGACCCAGTACTTC	CASSPPLAGGLRGRETQYF
TRBD2	TRBV3-1/TRBV3-2	TRBJ2-7	.	TGTGCCAGCAGCCTCGCCACTAGCGGCTCCTACGAGCAGTACTTC	CASSLATSGSYEQYF
.	TRBV6-5	TRBJ2-3	.	TGTGCCAGCAGTCGGGAAAGGTCGGGAGATACGCAGTATTTT	CASSRERSGDTQYF
.	TRBV3-1/TRBV3-2	TRBJ2-1	.	TGTGCCAGCAGCCCTCCCCTACCCAGCGGAGATTGGGGCAATGAGCAGTTCTTC	CASSPPLPSGDWGNEQFF
.	TRBV6-5	TRBJ1-2	.	TGTGCCAGCAGTTACTCGAGAGGGCACAAAGGCTACACCTTC	CASSYSRGHKGYTF
TRBD1	TRBV28	TRBJ1-6	.	TGTGCCAGCAGTTCCGGGACAGGCCTAATTGAACCCCTCCACTTT	CASSSGTGLIEPLHF
TRBD2	TRBV7-2	TRBJ2-1	.	TGTGCCAGCAGCGTGGCGGGGGTTTCATACAATGAGCAGTTCTTC	CASSVAGVSYNEQFF
TRBD2	TRBV7-2	TRBJ2-7	.	TGTGCCAGCAGCTTAGCGCCCGCTAGCGGGCCCTACGAGCAGTACTTC	CASSLAPASGPYEQYF
.	TRBV28	TRBJ2-1	.	TGTGCCAGCGGATCTTTCGGACAGTCCTACAATGAGCAGTTCTTC	CASGSFGQSYNEQFF
TRBD1	TRBV5-6	TRBJ2-1	.	TGTGCCAGCAGCCCCGGGACAGGCTCCTACAATGAGCAGTTCTTC	CASSPGTGSYNEQFF
TRBD2	TRBV4-2	TRBJ2-7	.	TGTGCCAGCAGCCGGGGAGGCGCTAGCGGGAGGGCGTACGAGCAGTACTTC	CASSRGGASGRAYEQYF
.	TRBV28	TRBJ2-7	.	TGTGCCACCGGACAGTTCTACGAGCAGTACTTC	CATGQFYEQYF
TRBD1	TRBV28	TRBJ1-1	few	TGTGCCAGCAGTTTAACCGGGACAGGGAACACTGAAGCTTTCTTT	CASSLTGTGNTEAFF
.	TRBV5-5	TRBJ2-7	.	TGTGCCAGCAGCTTGGACGGGGGGCTCTACGAGCAGTACTTC	CASSLDGGLYEQYF
TRBD2	TRBV6-6	TRBJ2-7	.	TGTGCCAGCCGCACTAGCGGGGTCTCAGTAAACGAGCAGTACTTC	CASRTSGVSVNEQYF
TRBD1	TRBV2	TRBJ2-2	once	TGTGCCAGCAGGGGACCGGGACAGGGGGCGCGAACCGGGGAGCTGTTTTTT	CASRGPGQGARTGELFF
TRBD2	TRBV4-2	TRBJ2-1	once	TGTGCCAGCAGCCAACCTAGCGGGAGAGTATACAATGAGCAGTTCTTC	CASSQPSGRVYNEQFF
.	TRBV29-1	TRBJ2-1	.	TGCAGCGTTGAAGTCTCGGTGGGGCAGTGGCAGTTCTTC	CSVEVSVGQWQFF
.	TRBV7-3	TRBJ2-7	.	TGTGCCAGCAGCTTAATGGGCTCCTTAAGCTACGAGCAGTACTTC	CASSLMGSLSYEQYF
TRBD2	TRBV18	TRBJ2-1	.	TGTGCCAGCTCACAGACTAGCGCTTGGAATGAGCAGTTCTTC	CASSQTSAWNEQFF
.	TRBV30	TRBJ2-3	.	TGTGCCTGGAGCGCGCCCGGGGAGTCAGATACGCAGTATTTT	CAWSAPGESDTQYF
TRBD2	TRBV7-2	TRBJ2-2	.	TGTGCCAGCAGACGCATATCCGGGACTAGCGGGACCGGGGAGCTGTTTTTT	CASRRISGTSGTGELFF
.	TRBV11-3	TRBJ2-3	.	TGTGCCAGCAGCCAGGGGACCCAATCCACAGATACGCAGTATTTT	CASSQGTQSTDTQYF
TRBD1	TRBV2	TRBJ1-1	.	TGTGCCAGCAGAGAGACAGGGGAAACACTTGAAGCTTTCTTT	CASRETGETLEAFF
.	TRBV28	TRBJ2-2	.	TGTGCCAGCAGTTCCTTGCGGGCAGCGATGAACACCGGGGAGCTGTTTTTT	CASSSLRAAMNTGELFF
.	TRBV7-9	TRBJ1-4	once	TGTGCCAGCAGCTTAGCAGGGGCTAATGAAAAACTGTTTTTT	CASSLAGANEKLFF
.	TRBV19	TRBJ1-5	once	TGTGCCAGTAGTATGGCCTGGGGGGGGAATAGCAATCAGCCCCAGCATTTT	CASSMAWGGNSNQPQHF
.	TRBV6-5	TRBJ2-3	.	TGTGCCAGCAGGGACGACAGGACAGATACGCAGTATTTT	CASRDDRTDTQYF
TRBD2	TRBV18	TRBJ2-1	.	TGTGCCAGCTCTCCGACTAGCGGGAGAATGCGACAGTTCTTC	CASSPTSGRMRQFF
TRBD1	TRBV28	TRBJ1-5	.	TGTGCCAGCAGGCCCTCGACAGGGAGCAATCAGCCCCAGCATTTT	CASRPSTGSNQPQHF
.	TRBV19	TRBJ1-5	.	TGTGCCAGTAGTCGCTCGAGGGGCAATCAGCCCCAGCATTTT	CASSRSRGNQPQHF
TRBD1	TRBV18	TRBJ2-7	.	TGTGCCAGCTCGTCTCCGGGACAGGGGTCCTACGAGCAGTACTTC	CASSSPGQGSYEQYF
TRBD2	TRBV27	TRBJ2-7	.	TGTGCCAGCAGTCCCCCCGTAGGTAGCGGGAGCTACGAGCAGTACTTC	CASSPPVGSGSYEQYF
.	TRBV15	TRBJ2-2	.	TGTGCCACCAGCCCAGGGAGGCACACCGGGGAGCTGTTTTTT	CATSPGRHTGELFF
.	TRBV4-1	TRBJ2-7	.	TGCGCCAGCAGCCAACTGAATGCAGGGGGAGGCGAGCAGTACTTC	CASSQLNAGGGEQYF
.	TRBV12-3/TRBV12-4	TRBJ2-7	.	TGTGCCAGCAGCCTACAGGGTTTCGAGCAGTACTTC	CASSLQGFEQYF
TRBD1	TRBV28	TRBJ2-3	.	TGTGCCAGCAGGACAGGGTTGGCAGATACGCAGTATTTT	CASRTGLADTQYF
TRBD1	TRBV12-3/TRBV12-4	TRBJ2-7	.	TGTGCCAGCAGTTTGGTAACGGGACAGGGGTCGTACTTC	CASSLVTGQGSYF
TRBD1	TRBV27	TRBJ2-3	.	TGTGCCAGCAGTTCCTCCGGGACAGATTACACAGATACGCAGTATTTT	CASSSSGTDYTDTQYF
TRBD2	TRBV9	TRBJ2-3	.	TGTGCCAGCAGCGTATGGAGCGGGAACACAGATACGCAGTATTTT	CASSVWSGNTDTQYF
.	TRBV19	TRBJ2-1	.	TGTGCCAGTAGTACCAAATGGACCGGGAGCAACTACAATGAGCAGTTCTTC	CASSTKWTGSNYNEQFF
TRBD1	TRBV19	TRBJ1-6	.	TGTGCCAGTAGTCCCGACAGGGGGCAGTCACCCCTCCACTTT	CASSPDRGQSPLHF
.	TRBV4-2	TRBJ1-5	.	TGTGCCAGCAGCCAACCAGGTCAGCCCCAGCATTTT	CASSQPGQPQHF